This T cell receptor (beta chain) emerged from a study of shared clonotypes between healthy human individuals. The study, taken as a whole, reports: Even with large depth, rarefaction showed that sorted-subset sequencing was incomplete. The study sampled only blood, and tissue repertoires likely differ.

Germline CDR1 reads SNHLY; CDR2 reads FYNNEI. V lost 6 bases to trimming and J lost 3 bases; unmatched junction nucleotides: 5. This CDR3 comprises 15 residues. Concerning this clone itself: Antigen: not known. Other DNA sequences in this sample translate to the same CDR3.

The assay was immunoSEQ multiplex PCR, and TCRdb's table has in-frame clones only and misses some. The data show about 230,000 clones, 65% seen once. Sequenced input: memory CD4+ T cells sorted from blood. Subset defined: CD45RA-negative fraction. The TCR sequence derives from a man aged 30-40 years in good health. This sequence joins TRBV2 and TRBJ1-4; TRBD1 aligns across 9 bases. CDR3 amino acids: CASSAQGAANEKLFF. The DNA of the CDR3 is TGTGCCAGCAGCGCACAGGGGGCAGCTAATGAAAAACTGTTTTTT.